This is a list of T cell receptor beta chains from one sample in a study of blood T cells in healthy people across ages. TCRdb fed the 5' RACE reads into MiXCR, producing one record per CDR3 protein. This table has around 700,000 distinct CDR3 sequences, 20% to 25% appearing once. These data are also associated with another study on T cells of mothers and their children.

Sequenced sample: blood. All receptors come from a boy aged 5-17 years in good health. CDR3s include the opening cysteine and the closing phenylalanine or tryptophan. The D gene is left open where the match is weak. Some rows have no size entry. The others give once, few or many, or a class for an expanded clone.

TRBJ1-3	NA	TRBV11-2	few	TGTGCCAGCAGCTTAGACGGGGCCACGAGGGACACCATATATTTT	CASSLDGATRDTIYF
TRBJ1-2	TRBD1	TRBV6-5	once	TGTGCCAGCCGACAGGGGACCTCTGGTGGCTACACCTTC	CASRQGTSGGYTF
TRBJ1-1	TRBD1	TRBV28	NA	TGTGCCAGCTTACTACTTCGACAGGGGGCTGGACTGAACACTGAAGCTTTCTTT	CASLLLRQGAGLNTEAFF
TRBJ1-4	NA	TRBV7-8	NA	TGTGCCAGCAGCGCCGACAGACTATTCGCAACTAATGAAAAACTGTTTTTT	CASSADRLFATNEKLFF
TRBJ1-2	NA	TRBV4-2	few	TGTGCCAGCAGCCAGGGATTAGGACACTATGGCTACACCTTC	CASSQGLGHYGYTF
TRBJ2-3	NA	TRBV4-2	NA	TGTGCCAGCAGCCATCTCATGGGGTCTAGCACAGATACGCAGTATTTT	CASSHLMGSSTDTQYF
TRBJ2-1	NA	TRBV6-4	NA	TGTGCCAGCAGTGAATCTAGGGTCGGGGAGCAGTTCTTC	CASSESRVGEQFF
TRBJ2-7	TRBD2	TRBV12-3/TRBV12-4	NA	TGTGCCAGCAGCCAAGGGACTAGCCGAGGGGAGCAGTACTTC	CASSQGTSRGEQYF
TRBJ2-4	TRBD2	TRBV7-2	NA	TGTGCCTGCAGCTTAGCGGGAGCGGGCAAAAACATTCACTACTTC	CACSLAGAGKNIHYF
TRBJ2-1	TRBD2	TRBV9	NA	TGTGCCAGCAGCGTTACTAGCGGGGGGGCATATGAGCAGTTCTTC	CASSVTSGGAYEQFF
TRBJ1-4	TRBD1	TRBV15	few	TGTGCCACCAGTCAACAAACCGGGACAGGGAGGGAAAAACTGTTTTTT	CATSQQTGTGREKLFF
TRBJ2-1	NA	TRBV9	NA	TGTGCCAGCAGCGAGGGTGGGGAGTCGTCCTACAATGAGCAGTTCTTC	CASSEGGESSYNEQFF
TRBJ2-1	TRBD1	TRBV29-1	few	TGCAGCGTCGACGCAGGGGGCGTATACAATGAGCAGTTCTTC	CSVDAGGVYNEQFF
TRBJ2-5	TRBD1	TRBV20-1	NA	TGCAGTGCCACGGATACTGGACAGGGGCGGGGAGAGACCCAGTACTTC	CSATDTGQGRGETQYF
TRBJ1-2	NA	TRBV2	NA	TGTGCCAGCAGTGAAGCGCTTGTGGGAGTCAGCTATGGCTACACCTTC	CASSEALVGVSYGYTF
TRBJ2-7	TRBD2	TRBV4-1	few	TGCGCCAGCAGCCAAGAGTTGGTCGGGGTCGGGAGGGCCTACGAGCAGTACTTC	CASSQELVGVGRAYEQYF
TRBJ2-3	TRBD2	TRBV20-1	few	TGCAGTGCCGACGGAGTAGCGGGGGGTGGAGATACGCAGTATTTT	CSADGVAGGGDTQYF
TRBJ2-7	TRBD1	TRBV9	NA	TGTGCCAGCAGCGTAGAAGGGACAGGGTTTCTTCCCCTCTACGAGCAGTACTTC	CASSVEGTGFLPLYEQYF
TRBJ2-2	NA	TRBV5-4	NA	TGTGCCAGCAGCGGAGGACTGACCGGGGAGCTGTTTTTT	CASSGGLTGELFF
TRBJ2-7	NA	TRBV21-1	NA	TGTGCCAGCAGCAAAGTATCTTCGATCGTCAGGGGGCACGAGCAGTACTTC	CASSKVSSIVRGHEQYF
TRBJ2-1	TRBD1	TRBV29-1	few	TGCAGCGTCCTGGGACAGCCGCTTTACAATGAGCAGTTCTTC	CSVLGQPLYNEQFF
TRBJ2-1	NA	TRBV29-1	few	TGCAGCGTGAACCGGGCCTTAGACAATGAGCAGTTCTTC	CSVNRALDNEQFF
TRBJ2-5	NA	TRBV29-1	few	TGCAGCGTGGACACCCAAGAGACCCAGTACTTC	CSVDTQETQYF
TRBJ2-7	TRBD2	TRBV27	NA	TGTGCCAGCAGTCCCAGCGGGACTCAATACGAGCAGTACTTC	CASSPSGTQYEQYF
TRBJ2-4	TRBD2	TRBV25-1	few	TGTGCCAGCAGTACTACTAGCGGGTCTAGTATGGCCAAAAACATTCAGTACTTC	CASSTTSGSSMAKNIQYF
TRBJ2-1	TRBD2	TRBV12-3/TRBV12-4	few	TGTGCCAGCAGTAGAGGGGGACTAGCCAATGAGCAGTTCTTC	CASSRGGLANEQFF
TRBJ1-2	TRBD1	TRBV7-2	NA	TGTGGTGGGGAGGGGGCGCAGGGTGGCTACACCTTC	CGGEGAQGGYTF
TRBJ2-7	TRBD1	TRBV9	NA	TGTGCCAGCTTACCTGACAGGGTCGCGTACTTC	CASLPDRVAYF
TRBJ2-1	NA	TRBV27	NA	TGTGCCAGCAGTACCTGGGAGGTGGGTTACAATGAGCAGTTCTTC	CASSTWEVGYNEQFF
TRBJ1-4	TRBD1	TRBV2	few	TGTGCCAGCAGTCGTGGGACAGAGAATGAAAAACTGTTTTTT	CASSRGTENEKLFF
TRBJ1-2	TRBD1	TRBV6-5	few	TGTGCCAGCACCACGGATCAGGGGGCGGGCGGCTACACCTTC	CASTTDQGAGGYTF
TRBJ1-2	NA	TRBV27	few	TGTGCCAGCAGTTTATCCCAGGGGACGGGAGGCTACACCTTC	CASSLSQGTGGYTF
TRBJ1-2	TRBD1	TRBV28	NA	TGTGCCAGCAGTTTGACCGGGACAGGGGGAAATGGCTACACCTTC	CASSLTGTGGNGYTF
TRBJ2-7	TRBD2	TRBV29-1	NA	TGCAGCGTTGCCCTAAGACTAGCGGGAGGCGAGCAGTACTTC	CSVALRLAGGEQYF
TRBJ1-3	NA	TRBV20-1	NA	TGCAGTGCCCCTCTGGGATCTGACACCATATATTTT	CSAPLGSDTIYF
TRBJ2-7	NA	TRBV12-3/TRBV12-4	few	TGTGCCAGCAGTTTAACCGGGAGTGACCACGAGCAGTACTTC	CASSLTGSDHEQYF
TRBJ2-1	NA	TRBV4-1	NA	TGCGCCAGCAGCCAGAGGGTTTCCCAGGGAACGGCCTACAATGAGCAGTTCTTC	CASSQRVSQGTAYNEQFF
TRBJ2-1	NA	TRBV21-1	few	TGTGCCAGCAGCAAAGTGGTAGGGCTAGCGGGAGGCAATGAGCAGTTCTTC	CASSKVVGLAGGNEQFF
TRBJ2-7	TRBD1	TRBV29-1	NA	TGCAGCGTAGAAACAGGGGTGGGCTACGAGCAGTACTTC	CSVETGVGYEQYF
TRBJ2-7	NA	TRBV5-5	NA	TGTGCCAGCACCCCCCTGGACACAGGAGAGCAGTACTTC	CASTPLDTGEQYF
TRBJ2-7	TRBD1	TRBV4-1	few	TGCGCCAGCAGCCAAACCGGGACAGGGCCCTACGAGCAGTACTTC	CASSQTGTGPYEQYF
TRBJ2-2	TRBD2	TRBV6-5	NA	TGTGCCAGCAAGGGGACTAGCGGCCACGGGGAGCTGTTTTTT	CASKGTSGHGELFF
TRBJ2-5	TRBD2	TRBV12-3/TRBV12-4	few	TGTGCCAGCAGTTTGCTAGCGGGGTACCAAGAGACCCAGTACTTC	CASSLLAGYQETQYF
TRBJ1-3	NA	TRBV7-3	NA	TGTGCCAGCAGCTACCCTCTTCGTGACTCTGGAAACACCATATATTTT	CASSYPLRDSGNTIYF
TRBJ1-1	TRBD1	TRBV7-6	many	TGTGCCAGCAGTTCACCGGGACAGGGGAACACTGAAGCTTTCTTT	CASSSPGQGNTEAFF
TRBJ2-2	TRBD2	TRBV19	NA	TGTGCCAGTAGTGTGCTACTAGCGGAATTCACCGGGGAGCTGTTTTTT	CASSVLLAEFTGELFF
TRBJ2-1	TRBD2	TRBV6-2/TRBV6-3	NA	TGTGCCAGCAGGCCGGGGGGGGAGCTTGGGCAGTTCTTC	CASRPGGELGQFF
TRBJ1-4	TRBD1	TRBV20-1	NA	TGCAGTGCACGGGACAGGGGTAGTGAAAAACTGTTTTTT	CSARDRGSEKLFF
TRBJ2-7	TRBD2	TRBV28	NA	TGTGCCAGCAGCATTAGCGGGACCTACGAGCAGTACTTC	CASSISGTYEQYF
TRBJ2-5	TRBD2	TRBV12-3/TRBV12-4	few	TGTGCCAGCGCCCATATGGGGACTAGCGGACAAGAGACCCAGTACTTC	CASAHMGTSGQETQYF